This T cell receptor (beta chain) was recovered during a study of shared clonotypes between healthy human individuals. This CDR3 contains 15 residues. The V gene's germline CDR1 is MNHEY and CDR2 SMNVEV (reference sequence). With V trimmed by 2 bases and J by 7 bases, 3 bases remained unmatched. In the original workflow: Owing to the provision of junction-only sequences devoid of quality scores by immunoSEQ, filtering differed. Data came from immunoSEQ multiplex PCR; TCRdb stores just in-frame clones and leaves some out. V and J calls and clone size are as listed in that table; D and trimming were resolved from the DNA. The table includes 600,000 to 750,000 clones, 60% to 80% detected once.

This TCR derives from a woman aged 30 to 39 in good health. The chain recombines TRBV27 with TRBJ2-1; 12 positions match TRBD2. Material: memory CD4+ T cells sorted from blood. Subset here: CD45RA-negative fraction. DNA of the CDR3: TGTGCCAGCAGTTTACTAGCGGGAGGGCCAAATGAGCAGTTCTTC. The encoded protein is CASSLLAGGPNEQFF.